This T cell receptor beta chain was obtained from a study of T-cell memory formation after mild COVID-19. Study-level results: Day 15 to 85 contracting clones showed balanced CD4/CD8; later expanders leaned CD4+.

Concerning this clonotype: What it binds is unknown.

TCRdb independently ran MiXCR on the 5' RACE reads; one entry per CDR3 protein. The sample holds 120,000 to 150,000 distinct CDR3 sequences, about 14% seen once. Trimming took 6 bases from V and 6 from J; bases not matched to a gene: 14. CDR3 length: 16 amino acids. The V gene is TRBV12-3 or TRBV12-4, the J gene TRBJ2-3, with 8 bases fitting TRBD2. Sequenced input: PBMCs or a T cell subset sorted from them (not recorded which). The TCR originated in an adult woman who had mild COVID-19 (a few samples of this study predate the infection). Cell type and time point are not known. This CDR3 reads CASRPFSGKALDTQYF. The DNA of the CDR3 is TGTGCCAGCAGACCTTTTAGCGGGAAAGCGTTGGATACGCAGTATTTT.